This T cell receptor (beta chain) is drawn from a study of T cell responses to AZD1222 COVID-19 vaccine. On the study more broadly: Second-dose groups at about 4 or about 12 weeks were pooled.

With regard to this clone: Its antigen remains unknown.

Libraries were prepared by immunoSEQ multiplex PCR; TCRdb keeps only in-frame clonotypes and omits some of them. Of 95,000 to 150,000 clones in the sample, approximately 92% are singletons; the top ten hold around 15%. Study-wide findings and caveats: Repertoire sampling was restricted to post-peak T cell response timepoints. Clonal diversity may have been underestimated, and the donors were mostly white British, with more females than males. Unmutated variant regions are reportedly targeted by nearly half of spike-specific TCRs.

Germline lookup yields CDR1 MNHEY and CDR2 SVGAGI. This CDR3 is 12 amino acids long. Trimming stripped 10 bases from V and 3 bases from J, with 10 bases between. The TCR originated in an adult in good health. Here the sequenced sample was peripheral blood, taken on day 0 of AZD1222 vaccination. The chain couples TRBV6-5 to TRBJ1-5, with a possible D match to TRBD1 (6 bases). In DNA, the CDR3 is TGTGCCATTACAGGGTACAATCAGCCCCAGCATTTT. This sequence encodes CAITGYNQPQHF.